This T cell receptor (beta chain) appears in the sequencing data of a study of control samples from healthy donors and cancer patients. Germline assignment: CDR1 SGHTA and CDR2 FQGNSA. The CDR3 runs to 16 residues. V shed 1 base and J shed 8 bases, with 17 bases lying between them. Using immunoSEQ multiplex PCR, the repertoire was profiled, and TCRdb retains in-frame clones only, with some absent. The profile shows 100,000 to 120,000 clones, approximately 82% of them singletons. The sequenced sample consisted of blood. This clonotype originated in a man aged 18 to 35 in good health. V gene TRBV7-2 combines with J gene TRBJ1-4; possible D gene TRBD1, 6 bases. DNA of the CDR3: TGTGCCAGCAGCTTAGGGGCAGGGGTGTCAAAGGAAAAACTGTTTTTT. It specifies CASSLGAGVSKEKLFF.